This T cell receptor beta chain was retrieved from a study of early T cells in non-severe SARS-CoV-2 infection. Study-level information: Sequenced material consisted of bulk RNA (from unsorted whole blood), and chains were unpaired. Whole-study findings and limits: Private and CD4 specificities were missed by VDJdb matching, skewed to anti-spike CD8.

Trimming cost V 3 bases and J 3 bases, with 7 bases left between them. Germline CDR1 and CDR2: SGHTA and FQGNSA. This CDR3 has 13 residues. The table lists this clonotype with many counts. Its antigen is currently unknown. The TCR library protocol attached unique molecular identifiers to the individual cDNA molecules. TCRdb ran MiXCR on the 5' RACE reads and lists one entry per CDR3 protein. The profile shows around 82,000 distinct CDR3 sequences, roughly 10% of them singletons. The genes are TRBV7-2 and TRBJ2-3; D unclear. The clonotype originates from an adult who was a healthcare worker with PCR-confirmed SARS-CoV-2 infection or an uninfected control (not recorded which). Sequences were obtained from whole blood. Written as DNA, the CDR3 is TGTGCCAGCAGCTTTACCAGAACAGATACGCAGTATTTT. As protein: CASSFTRTDTQYF.